This T cell receptor (beta chain) was recovered during a study of human T cells and chemical hapten exposure. The overall study: Researchers reported sensitizing an approximately 2 cm by approximately 2 cm upper inner arm skin site with 2% DPC. DPC (0.01%) was patch tested on the upper back and read at 6 days.

TCRdb called the RACE reads again in MiXCR, with one record for every CDR3 protein. This table has approximately 370,000 distinct CDR3 sequences, about 5.4% appearing once. Time point specified: pre-sensitization, week 0. The sample's treatment: therapeutic diphenylcyclopropenone sensitization with weekly scalp DPC. People who gave samples had alopecia, were 18 to 70 years old, and were suitable for DPC. The CDR3 totals 14 residues. Per the germline V gene, CDR1 is SGHTA and CDR2 is FQGNSA. V gave up 2 bases and J gave up 4 bases, with 11 bases separating them. Study-wide findings and caveats: DPC sensitization left the count of TCRs above 1 in 1000 unchanged.

This clonotype was observed at least ten times. Its antigen is undetermined. The rearrangement uses TRBV7-2 and TRBJ1-1; D possibly corresponds to TRBD1 (6 bases). The source material was whole blood, sampled in connection with sensitization to the hapten diphenylcyclopropenone (DPC). This receptor was taken from a woman younger than 35 with alopecia areata. Some clones in this sample may be carry-over from other donors' samples. The chain's CDR3 is CASSLQGFGTEAFF. The CDR3 nucleotides are TGTGCCAGCAGCTTACAGGGGTTTGGCACTGAAGCTTTCTTT.